The rows below give T cell receptor beta chains drawn from one sample of a study of blood T cells in healthy people across ages. TCRdb reanalysed the 5' RACE reads using MiXCR and keeps one entry per CDR3 protein. This sample has hundreds of thousands of distinct CDR3 sequences, with approximately 53% found just once. The sequenced material came from blood. The receptor source for this set is a man aged 40-49 years in good health. Each CDR3 is given with its conserved first and last residue. Fields, in order: D gene, V gene, J gene, clone size, CDR3 protein, CDR3 DNA. D genes are given only for firm matches. Clone size is given for some rows only: seen once, a few or many times, or a class if the clone is expanded.

-	TRBV28	TRBJ2-7	once	CASSSQGRLYEQYF	TGTGCCAGCAGTTCACAGGGGAGGTTATACGAGCAGTACTTC
TRBD1	TRBV20-1	TRBJ2-3	-	CSATPGQGLTDTQYF	TGCAGTGCTACCCCGGGACAGGGACTCACAGATACGCAGTATTTT
TRBD1	TRBV5-6	TRBJ2-6	few	CASSLTGVPLPSGANVLTF	TGTGCCAGCAGCTTAACAGGGGTGCCTCTCCCCTCGGGGGCCAACGTCCTGACTTTC
TRBD2	TRBV7-2	TRBJ2-7	-	CASSLAWGRAYEQYF	TGTGCCAGCAGCTTAGCGTGGGGGAGGGCCTACGAGCAGTACTTC
-	TRBV6-5	TRBJ2-7	few	CASSYSQQPRDEQYF	TGTGCCAGCAGTTACTCACAGCAGCCAAGGGACGAGCAGTACTTC
TRBD1	TRBV7-2	TRBJ1-5	many	CASSLASGTGLQPQHF	TGTGCCAGCAGCTTAGCGTCAGGGACAGGGTTACAGCCCCAGCATTTT
-	TRBV20-1	TRBJ2-3	few	CSARDPRVSFAQYF	TGCAGTGCTAGAGATCCGAGGGTTTCGTTTGCGCAGTATTTT
-	TRBV12-3/TRBV12-4	TRBJ2-3	many	CASSFGGGSTDTQYF	TGTGCCAGCAGTTTTGGTGGGGGAAGCACAGATACGCAGTATTTT
TRBD2	TRBV7-3	TRBJ2-5	-	CASSLGKGGAETQYF	TGTGCCAGCAGCTTAGGGAAGGGAGGGGCAGAGACCCAGTACTTC
TRBD2	TRBV24-1	TRBJ2-2	-	CATSDPGLAGVRTGELFF	TGTGCCACCAGTGATCCGGGACTAGCGGGAGTGCGTACCGGGGAGCTGTTTTTT
TRBD2	TRBV7-9	TRBJ2-1	-	CASLPGLSPYRHEQFF	TGTGCCAGCCTTCCGGGACTATCTCCGTATAGGCATGAGCAGTTCTTC
TRBD1	TRBV4-2	TRBJ2-7	-	CASSQVIGAGGYEQYF	TGTGCCAGCAGCCAAGTGATCGGAGCAGGGGGCTACGAGCAGTACTTC
-	TRBV11-2	TRBJ2-2	-	CASSLSGGVTGELFF	TGTGCCAGCAGCTTATCTGGCGGGGTAACCGGGGAGCTGTTTTTT
-	TRBV7-9	TRBJ1-4	few	CASSFPTEGVYQDEKLFF	TGTGCCAGCAGCTTCCCTACTGAGGGGGTTTACCAGGACGAAAAACTGTTTTTT
-	TRBV27	TRBJ2-5	-	CASSFDRRSQETQYF	TGTGCCAGCAGTTTCGACAGGAGGAGCCAAGAGACCCAGTACTTC
-	TRBV29-1	TRBJ1-1	-	CSAVTGLNTEAFF	TGCAGCGCCGTCACGGGGTTGAACACTGAAGCTTTCTTT
TRBD1	TRBV15	TRBJ2-1	-	CATMRTGAHNEQFF	TGTGCCACCATGAGGACAGGGGCCCACAATGAGCAGTTCTTC
-	TRBV2	TRBJ2-3	once	CASSEGARRDTQYF	TGTGCCAGCAGTGAGGGGGCCCGGCGAGATACGCAGTATTTT
TRBD2	TRBV29-1	TRBJ2-5	few	CSVVAGDQETQYF	TGCAGCGTTGTGGCGGGGGATCAAGAGACCCAGTACTTC
TRBD2	TRBV20-1	TRBJ2-3	few	CSASSLAGVTDTQYF	TGCAGTGCTAGCTCACTAGCGGGAGTTACAGATACGCAGTATTTT
TRBD2	TRBV4-2	TRBJ2-1	-	CASSHAELAGVNEQFF	TGTGCCAGCAGCCATGCGGAGCTAGCGGGAGTCAATGAGCAGTTCTTC
-	TRBV20-1	TRBJ2-3	-	CSARPLLDTFTDTQYF	TGCAGTGCTAGACCTTTACTAGACACCTTCACAGATACGCAGTATTTT
-	TRBV11-3	TRBJ2-3	-	CASSPHGTDTQYF	TGTGCCAGCAGCCCCCACGGCACAGATACGCAGTATTTT
-	TRBV20-1	TRBJ2-1	-	CSAPTVGAYNEQFF	TGCAGTGCTCCCACTGTGGGGGCGTACAATGAGCAGTTCTTC
TRBD2	TRBV20-1	TRBJ2-5	-	CSARTMTGGGGETQYF	TGCAGTGCCCGTACTATGACGGGAGGAGGAGGAGAGACCCAGTACTTC
-	TRBV6-6	TRBJ2-3	-	CASTSWARVTDTQYF	TGTGCCAGCACCTCCTGGGCCCGTGTCACAGATACGCAGTATTTT
-	TRBV29-1	TRBJ1-5	few	CSVGDPYSNQPQHF	TGCAGCGTGGGGGACCCCTATAGCAATCAGCCCCAGCATTTT
-	TRBV7-2	TRBJ2-4	few	CASSFRTGLTKNIQYF	TGTGCCAGCAGCTTTAGAACGGGGCTAACCAAAAACATTCAGTACTTC
-	TRBV2	TRBJ1-2	-	CARPGQPFDGYTF	TGTGCCAGACCGGGACAACCGTTTGATGGCTACACCTTC
TRBD2	TRBV7-9	TRBJ2-5	-	CASTRYLASGPRFQETQYF	TGTGCCAGCACTCGTTATTTGGCTAGCGGGCCGAGATTTCAAGAGACCCAGTACTTC
-	TRBV12-3/TRBV12-4	TRBJ2-1	-	CASSFYVIAASGYNEQFF	TGTGCCAGCAGTTTTTATGTCATCGCGGCCTCTGGGTACAATGAGCAGTTCTTC
-	TRBV28	TRBJ2-7	-	CASSFMTETYEQYF	TGTGCCAGCAGTTTCATGACGGAGACCTACGAGCAGTACTTC
TRBD1	TRBV14	TRBJ1-4	-	CASSQETGSANEKLFF	TGTGCCAGCAGCCAAGAGACAGGGTCAGCTAATGAAAAACTGTTTTTT
-	TRBV29-1	TRBJ1-2	-	CSVRGQAGGYIF	TGCAGCGTAAGGGGACAAGCTGGGGGCTACATCTTC
-	TRBV20-1	TRBJ2-7	-	CSAQTTKSYEQYF	TGCAGTGCTCAGACCACCAAGAGCTACGAGCAGTACTTC
-	TRBV10-3	TRBJ1-2	-	CAISDMLQTNGYTF	TGTGCCATCAGTGATATGTTACAAACTAATGGCTACACCTTC
TRBD2	TRBV29-1	TRBJ2-1	-	CSVARAGKYNEQFF	TGCAGCGTTGCCCGAGCGGGAAAATACAATGAGCAGTTCTTC
-	TRBV7-2	TRBJ2-5	-	CASSPVSRAETQYF	TGTGCCAGCAGCCCCGTCTCAAGGGCGGAGACCCAGTACTTC
-	TRBV6-5	TRBJ2-5	-	CASTTTTERVKTQYF	TGTGCCAGCACAACTACGACAGAGAGGGTGAAGACCCAGTACTTC
-	TRBV20-1	TRBJ2-7	-	CSANIYGVLNEQYF	TGCAGTGCTAATATCTATGGGGTTCTCAATGAGCAGTACTTC
-	TRBV3-1	TRBJ2-1	-	CASSLGNSNEQFF	TGTGCCAGTAGCTTGGGGAATTCGAATGAGCAGTTCTTC
-	TRBV12-3/TRBV12-4	TRBJ2-7	-	CASSLWGRSSYEQYF	TGTGCCAGCAGTTTATGGGGGAGGAGCTCCTACGAGCAGTACTTC
-	TRBV28	TRBJ1-1	-	CASSRQATNTEAFF	TGTGCCAGCAGTCGACAGGCCACGAACACTGAAGCTTTCTTT
-	TRBV6-5	TRBJ1-2	-	CASSPRDTHGYTF	TGTGCCAGCAGTCCACGGGACACCCATGGCTACACCTTC
-	TRBV6-2/TRBV6-3	TRBJ1-5	-	CASSLTQGRQPQHF	TGTGCCAGCAGTTTGACCCAGGGGCGGCAGCCCCAGCATTTT
-	TRBV29-1	TRBJ1-2	-	CSVRLSEGYTF	TGCAGCGTCCGCTTGTCGGAGGGCTACACCTTC
-	TRBV9	TRBJ1-1	once	CASSARQGSGTEAFF	TGTGCCAGCAGCGCCCGGCAGGGTAGTGGTACTGAAGCTTTCTTT